Presented here are 8 T cell receptor beta chains from one specimen sequenced in a study of T cell repertoires in cytomegalovirus infection. In TCRdb, the reads were re-called with MiXCR into one record per CDR3 protein. The sample includes roughly 150,000 distinct CDR3 sequences, approximately 17% seen only once; the top ten take approximately 19%. Sequences were obtained from CD8+ T cells from PBMCs. These receptors all stem from a human donor in good health (CMV status not recorded). Some clones in this sample may be carry-over from other donors' samples.

The CDR3 coding sequence is TGCAGTGCTAGGACAGGGGACTCCTACGAGCAGTACTTC. It is translated as CSARTGDSYEQYF. J is TRBJ2-7 and V is TRBV20-1; 8 nucleotides line up with TRBD1. J lost 0 bases, V lost 3 bases, and 1 base had no gene match. This CDR3 comprises 13 residues. Germline assignment: CDR1 DFQATT and CDR2 SNEGSKA (reference sequence).

The chain uses TRBV28 and TRBJ2-2; 10 bases are a match to TRBD2. The CDR3 has 17 residues. The trim removed 3 bases at V and 5 bases at J, leaving 9 bases unmatched. In germline, CDR1 is MDHEN, CDR2 SYDVKM. Here the CDR3 DNA reads TGTGCCAGCAGTTTGAGGGCTAGCGGGAGTCAGACCGGGGAGCTGTTTTTT. Its translation: CASSLRASGSQTGELFF.

The chain carries TRBV6-6 and TRBJ2-7; 10 nucleotides agree with TRBD2. After removal of 0 bases from V and 1 base from J, the junction contained 3 bases not matched to a gene. This CDR3 has 16 residues. The germline V gene has CDR1 MNHNY and CDR2 SVGAGI (reference sequence). CDR3 in amino acids: CASSYSASGGSYEQYF. Here the CDR3 DNA reads TGTGCCAGCAGTTACTCGGCTAGCGGGGGTTCCTACGAGCAGTACTTC.

This clonotype was picked up a small number of times. The rearrangement joins TRBV12-3 or TRBV12-4 to TRBJ2-1; D not certain. The CDR3 spans 13 residues. Deletions cut 7 bases from V and 8 bases from J, with 15 bases between. This CDR3 is CASTRILSDEQFF. In DNA, the CDR3 is TGTGCCAGCACCCGTATCCTTTCCGATGAGCAGTTCTTC.

This clonotype has only a few counts. The chain has TRBV28 and TRBJ2-7, with a possible D match to TRBD2 (6 bases). V gave up 6 bases and J gave up 3 bases, with 12 bases separating them. Germline loops: CDR1 MDHEN, CDR2 SYDVKM. The CDR3 covers 13 residues. DNA of the CDR3: TGTGCCAGCAGACCCCGGGGGAGCTACGAGCAGTACTTC. Amino acids: CASRPRGSYEQYF.

V is TRBV12-5 and J is TRBJ2-3; D unresolved. This CDR3 contains 13 residues. Germline V CDR1 and CDR2: LGHNT, FRNRAP. V dropped 5 bases and J dropped 1 base, with 7 bases sitting between them. The chain's CDR3 is CASGLTRTDTQYF. For the CDR3, the DNA is TGTGCTAGTGGTCTGACCCGCACAGATACGCAGTATTTT.

This clonotype was detected a few times. This chain links TRBV6-6 with TRBJ2-7; D possibly corresponds to TRBD1 (5 bases). The CDR3 is 13 amino acids. Trimming removed 0 bases at V and 6 bases at J, with 9 bases between. Germline V gene sequence: CDR1 MNHNY, CDR2 SVGAGI (reference sequence). This CDR3 reads CASSYSDTAEQYF. The CDR3 DNA is TGTGCCAGCAGTTACTCGGACACCGCCGAGCAGTACTTC.

The rearrangement uses TRBV28 and TRBJ2-3; 9 bases agree with TRBD2. CDR3 length: 15 residues. V trimming: 1 base; J trimming: 4 bases; junction bases outside the gene matches: 3. CDR1 is MDHEN and CDR2 is SYDVKM in the germline V gene. This CDR3 reads CASSLLAGVADTQYF. The CDR3 DNA reads as TGTGCCAGCAGTTTATTAGCGGGAGTGGCAGATACGCAGTATTTT.